This T cell receptor beta chain was sequenced during a study of blood T cells in healthy people across ages. CDR1 is LNHNV, CDR2 YYDKDF, per germline (reference sequence). The length of the CDR3 is 14 residues. Trimming removed 0 bases at V and 5 bases at J, with 10 bases between. The second PCR ran roughly 7 to 12 cycles with a sample-barcoded 5' primer and J-beta primers. TCRdb processed the 5' RACE reads anew with MiXCR; each CDR3 protein has one entry. Here the sample spans approximately 830,000 distinct CDR3 sequences, less than 80% being singletons. The chain combines TRBV15 with TRBJ2-5, with unresolved D. The receptor was isolated from a man aged 25-40 years in good health. The sequencing sample was made of blood. The CDR3 loop reads CATSRDGSGETQYF. CDR3 bases: TGTGCCACCAGCAGAGATGGCTCCGGGGAGACCCAGTACTTC.